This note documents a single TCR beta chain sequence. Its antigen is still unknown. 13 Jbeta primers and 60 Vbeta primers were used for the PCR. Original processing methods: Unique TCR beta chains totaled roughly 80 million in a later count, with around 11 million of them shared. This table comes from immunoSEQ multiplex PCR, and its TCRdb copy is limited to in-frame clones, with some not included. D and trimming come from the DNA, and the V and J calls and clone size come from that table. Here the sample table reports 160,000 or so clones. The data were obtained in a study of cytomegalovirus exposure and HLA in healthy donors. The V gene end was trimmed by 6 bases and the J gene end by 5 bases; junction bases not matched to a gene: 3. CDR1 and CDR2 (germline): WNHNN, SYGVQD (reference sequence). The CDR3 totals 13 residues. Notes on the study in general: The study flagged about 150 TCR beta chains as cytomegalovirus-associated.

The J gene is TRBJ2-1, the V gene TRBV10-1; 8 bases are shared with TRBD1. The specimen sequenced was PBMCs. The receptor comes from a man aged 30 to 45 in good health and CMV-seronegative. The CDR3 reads CASSPGQDNEQFF. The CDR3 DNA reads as TGCGCCAGCAGCCCGGGACAGGACAATGAGCAGTTCTTC.